Listed here are 22 T cell receptor beta chains from one sample, sequenced in a study of shared clonotypes between healthy human individuals. Sequencing was performed with immunoSEQ multiplex PCR; in TCRdb, only in-frame clones are kept and a portion is missing. The data hold millions of clones, with 85% to 95% observed a single time. The sample comprised naive CD4+ T cells sorted from blood. The sample's subset: CD45RA+ positively selected. The receptor set was obtained from a man in his late teens or twenties in good health.

The chain has TRBV18 and TRBJ1-1, with TRBD1 identical over 9 bases. V lost 6 bases to trimming and J lost 3 bases; unmatched junction nucleotides: 8. Germline values: CDR1 KGHSH, CDR2 LQKENI. This CDR3 spans 15 amino acids. This CDR3 is CASSEDRGWDTEAFF. In nucleotides, the CDR3 is TGTGCCAGCTCGGAGGACAGGGGTTGGGACACTGAAGCTTTCTTT.

The chain couples TRBV30 to TRBJ2-5, with 10 bases aligning to TRBD2. CDR3 length: 15 residues. Germline V gene data show CDR1 as GTSNPN and CDR2 as SVGIG (reference sequence). V lost 2 bases and J lost 5; bases outside the gene matches: 8. The CDR3 protein is CAWSQLAGFWETQYF. DNA of the CDR3: TGTGCCTGGAGTCAACTAGCGGGATTCTGGGAGACCCAGTACTTC.

V usage is TRBV5-5 and J usage is TRBJ1-6; 9 nucleotides line up with TRBD1. CDR3 length equals 16 residues. Germline V lookup: CDR1 SGHKS, CDR2 YYEKEE (reference sequence). The V and J ends lost 4 bases and 7 bases, in that order; junction bases with no gene match: 9. The CDR3: CASSIRGQGGNSPLHF. In DNA, the CDR3 is TGTGCCAGCAGCATAAGGGGACAGGGCGGAAATTCACCCCTCCACTTT. Together with reference TRBV5-5 and TRBJ1-6, the CDR3 gives the full variable domain: DAGVTQSPTHLIKTRGQQVTLRCSPISGHKSVSWYQQVLGQGPQFIFQYYEKEERGRGNFPDRFSARQFPNYSSELNVNALLLGDSALYLCASSIRGQGGNSPLHFGNGTRLTVT.

The chain joins TRBV6-5 to TRBJ2-3, with D maybe TRBD1 (5 bases). Trimming pared 6 bases from V and 7 bases from J, leaving 14 bases between. The CDR3 length is 13 residues. CDR1 is MNHEY, CDR2 SVGAGI, per germline. The DNA for the CDR3 is TGTGCCAGCAGGCAGACAGCCCTTTATACGCAGTATTTT. Protein product: CASRQTALYTQYF.

The gene calls are TRBV9 and TRBJ1-2; D is possibly TRBD1 (5 bases). Trimming stripped 4 bases from V and 7 bases from J, with 11 bases between. This CDR3 comprises 12 residues. CDR1 and CDR2 from the germline V gene are SGDLS and YYNGEE. The DNA of the CDR3 is TGTGCCAGCAGCCTTCCTGGGGGTGGCTACACCTTC. Translated: CASSLPGGGYTF.

The chain uses TRBV10-1 and TRBJ2-3, with D possibly being TRBD1 (5 bases). The CDR3 is 14 residues long. Germline CDR1 is WNHNN and CDR2 is SYGVQD (reference sequence). Trimming removed 3 bases from V and 5 bases from J, with 12 bases in between. CDR3 in DNA: TGCGCCAGCAGTGACAAGGGGTCGCGAGATACGCAGTATTTT. Its translation: CASSDKGSRDTQYF.

The rearrangement links TRBV28 to TRBJ2-7; D might be TRBD1 or TRBD2, each matching 5 bases. Germline V gives CDR1 MDHEN, CDR2 SYDVKM. The CDR3 length is 15 residues. V dropped 8 bases and J dropped 9 bases, with 26 bases sitting between them. CDR3 coding DNA: TGTGCCAGCCTAACCCGGGACGCCCGTCTTCGTGGGCAGTACTTC. This codes for CASLTRDARLRGQYF.

The chain links TRBV10-2 to TRBJ2-5; 8 bases fit TRBD2. J lost 5 bases, V lost 10 bases, and 9 bases had no gene match. The CDR3 sequence is 13 residues long. In germline, CDR1 is WSHSY, CDR2 SAAADI. CDR3 protein: CATFSGERETQYF. In DNA, the CDR3 is TGCGCCACCTTTAGCGGGGAGAGGGAGACCCAGTACTTC.

The V gene is TRBV5-6, the J gene TRBJ1-4, with D uncertain. The germline V and J ends were trimmed by 6 bases and 1 base, with 13 bases remaining between them. The CDR3 runs to 15 residues. CDR1 SGHDT and CDR2 YYEEEE come from the germline V gene. CDR3 nucleotides: TGTGCCAGCACCCGGGTGGGGATAACTAATGAAAAACTGTTTTTT. Its translation is CASTRVGITNEKLFF. The full variable domain, its missing parts supplied by reference TRBV5-6 and TRBJ1-4, is DAGVTQSPTHLIKTRGQQVTLRCSPKSGHDTVSWYQQALGQGPQFIFQYYEEEERQRGNFPDRFSGHQFPNYSSELNVNALLLGDSALYLCASTRVGITNEKLFFGSGTQLSVL.

J is TRBJ2-5 and V is TRBV5-4, with 12 bases matching TRBD2. Trimming removed 0 bases from V and 5 bases from J; junction bases left unmatched: 2. Germline CDR1 is SGHNT and CDR2 is YYREEE (reference sequence). This CDR3 spans 15 amino acids. CDR3 coding DNA: TGTGCCAGCAGCTTGGACGGACTAGCGGGGGAGACCCAGTACTTC. Protein product: CASSLDGLAGETQYF.

The chain has TRBV6-5 and TRBJ1-1, with D tentatively TRBD1 (5 bases). The CDR3 consists of 13 residues. CDR1 MNHEY and CDR2 SVGAGI come from the germline V gene. The V end lost 6 bases, the J end lost 3 bases, and 11 bases lay between the germline ends. The CDR3 DNA reads TGTGCCAGCAGGGGGGATTACTACACTGAAGCTTTCTTT. Protein sequence: CASRGDYYTEAFF.

The chain couples TRBV27 to TRBJ1-5; no firm D call. Germline loops: CDR1 MNHEY, CDR2 SMNVEV (reference sequence). Trimming removed 8 bases from V and 7 bases from J, with 15 bases in between. This CDR3 has 13 residues. CDR3 in amino acids: CASSPTLLQPQHF. CDR3 coding DNA: TGTGCCAGCTCTCCGACACTACTCCAGCCCCAGCATTTT.

The J gene is TRBJ2-3, the V gene TRBV6-6, with TRBD2 identical over 7 bases. This CDR3 has 15 residues. Germline-derived CDR1 and CDR2 are MNHNY and SVGAGI (reference sequence). V dropped 7 bases and J dropped 4; count of bases not matched to a gene: 11. Here the CDR3 DNA reads TGTGCCAGCACTTGGGGGGGACCTAGGTCAGATACGCAGTATTTT. It codes for CASTWGGPRSDTQYF.

The chain has TRBV6-1 and TRBJ2-2; possible D gene TRBD2, 6 bases. CDR3 length: 15 amino acids. The ends were cut back, 7 bases at V and 4 bases at J, with 16 bases in the middle. Germline lookup yields CDR1 MNHNS and CDR2 SASEGT. This CDR3 is CASNIFPEGTGELFF. The CDR3 nucleotides are TGTGCCAGCAACATCTTCCCGGAGGGCACCGGGGAGCTGTTTTTT.

The chain links TRBV6-5 to TRBJ1-4, with D maybe TRBD1 (6 bases). The V end lost 6 bases, the J end lost 4 bases, and 12 bases lay between the germline ends. Germline V gene lookup returns CDR1 MNHEY and CDR2 SVGAGI. This CDR3 has 14 residues. For the CDR3, the DNA is TGTGCCAGCAGGACCACAGGGTTTAATGAAAAACTGTTTTTT. Protein: CASRTTGFNEKLFF.

The chain carries TRBV6-5 and TRBJ1-2; the D is unclear. The V gene's germline CDR1 is MNHEY and CDR2 SVGAGI. Trimming pared 10 bases from V and 1 base from J, leaving 10 bases between. The CDR3 is 12 amino acids. CDR3 protein: CATRRSNYGYTF. Written as DNA, the CDR3 is TGTGCCACCAGAAGGAGTAACTATGGCTACACCTTC.

Turning to this clone: Other DNA sequences within the sample encode an identical CDR3. This chain joins TRBV18 and TRBJ1-6; D gene unclear. V was trimmed by 3 bases and J by 0 bases, leaving 6 bases between them. The CDR3 sequence is 15 residues long. Looked up from germline, CDR1 is KGHSH and CDR2 is LQKENI. The CDR3 coding sequence is TGTGCCAGCTCACCCCAGAGCTCCTATAATTCACCCCTCCACTTT. Amino acids: CASSPQSSYNSPLHF. Complete variable domain (other parts from reference TRBV18 and TRBJ1-6): NAGVMQNPRHLVRRRGQEARLRCSPMKGHSHVYWYRQLPEEGLKFMVYLQKENIIDESGMPKERFSAEFPKEGPSILRIQQVVRGDSAAYFCASSPQSSYNSPLHFGNGTRLTVT.

As to this clone: One end of the junction fails to match germline, which may point to a read error. The V call is TRBV11-2, the J call TRBJ1-2; 8 bases are a match to TRBD1. Germline V gene data show CDR1 as SGHAT and CDR2 as FQNNGV. The CDR3 extends over 16 amino acids. The CDR3 DNA reads as TGTGCCAGCAGCGTAGATGGGGACAGGTCCAACTATGGCTACACCTTC. Protein product: CASSVDGDRSNYGYTF.

The chain couples TRBV10-1 to TRBJ2-5; weak D call: TRBD1 (5 bases). Germline-derived CDR1 and CDR2 are WNHNN and SYGVQD (reference sequence). The V and J ends lost 5 bases and 0 bases respectively, with 7 bases between them. This CDR3 comprises 13 residues. The CDR3 DNA reads TGCGCCAGCAGTTCAGGGTACCAAGAGACCCAGTACTTC. Translation gives CASSSGYQETQYF.

The chain combines TRBV7-6 with TRBJ2-5; either TRBD1 or TRBD2 may supply D (5 bases each). Trimming cost V 1 base and J 6 bases, with 12 bases left between them. CDR1 is SGHVS and CDR2 is FNYEAQ in the germline V gene. The CDR3 has 14 amino acids. This chain's CDR3 is CASSLGEGLKTQYF. The CDR3 DNA follows: TGTGCCAGCAGCTTAGGAGAGGGGTTGAAGACCCAGTACTTC.

The chain joins TRBV5-8 to TRBJ2-7, with TRBD2 matching 8 bases. The CDR3 extends over 16 amino acids. CDR1 is SGHTS and CDR2 is YDEGEE in the germline V gene. V trimming: 4 bases; J trimming: 0 bases; junction bases outside the gene matches: 9. The CDR3 spells CASSPPSGTSSYEQYF. The CDR3 DNA reads TGTGCCAGCAGCCCCCCTTCAGGGACTAGCTCCTACGAGCAGTACTTC.

The chain recombines TRBV14 with TRBJ2-3; TRBD2 aligns across 7 bases. Germline V gene lookup returns CDR1 SGHDN and CDR2 FVKESK. CDR3 length: 15 residues. The J segment lost 2 bases and the V segment lost 0 bases, leaving 2 bases of the junction unmatched. The chain's CDR3 is CASSQDAGVTDTQYF. CDR3 coding DNA: TGTGCCAGCAGCCAAGATGCGGGAGTCACAGATACGCAGTATTTT.